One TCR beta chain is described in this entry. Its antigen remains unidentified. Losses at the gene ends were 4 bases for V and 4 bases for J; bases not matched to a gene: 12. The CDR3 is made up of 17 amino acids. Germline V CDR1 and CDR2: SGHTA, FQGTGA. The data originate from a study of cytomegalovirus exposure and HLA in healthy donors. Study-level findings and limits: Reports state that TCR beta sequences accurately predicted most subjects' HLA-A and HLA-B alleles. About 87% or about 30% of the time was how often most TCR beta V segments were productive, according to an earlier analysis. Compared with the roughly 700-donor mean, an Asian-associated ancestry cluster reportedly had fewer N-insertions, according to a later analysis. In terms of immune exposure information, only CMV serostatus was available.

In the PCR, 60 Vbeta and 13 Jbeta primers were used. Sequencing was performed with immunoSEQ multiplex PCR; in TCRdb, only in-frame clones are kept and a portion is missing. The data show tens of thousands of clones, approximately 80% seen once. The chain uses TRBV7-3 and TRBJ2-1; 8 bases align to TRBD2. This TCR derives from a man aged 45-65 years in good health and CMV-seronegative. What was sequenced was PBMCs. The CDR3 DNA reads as TGTGCCAGCAGCTCTACGGGGGGGCCTGGGGCTTACAATGAGCAGTTCTTC. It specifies CASSSTGGPGAYNEQFF.